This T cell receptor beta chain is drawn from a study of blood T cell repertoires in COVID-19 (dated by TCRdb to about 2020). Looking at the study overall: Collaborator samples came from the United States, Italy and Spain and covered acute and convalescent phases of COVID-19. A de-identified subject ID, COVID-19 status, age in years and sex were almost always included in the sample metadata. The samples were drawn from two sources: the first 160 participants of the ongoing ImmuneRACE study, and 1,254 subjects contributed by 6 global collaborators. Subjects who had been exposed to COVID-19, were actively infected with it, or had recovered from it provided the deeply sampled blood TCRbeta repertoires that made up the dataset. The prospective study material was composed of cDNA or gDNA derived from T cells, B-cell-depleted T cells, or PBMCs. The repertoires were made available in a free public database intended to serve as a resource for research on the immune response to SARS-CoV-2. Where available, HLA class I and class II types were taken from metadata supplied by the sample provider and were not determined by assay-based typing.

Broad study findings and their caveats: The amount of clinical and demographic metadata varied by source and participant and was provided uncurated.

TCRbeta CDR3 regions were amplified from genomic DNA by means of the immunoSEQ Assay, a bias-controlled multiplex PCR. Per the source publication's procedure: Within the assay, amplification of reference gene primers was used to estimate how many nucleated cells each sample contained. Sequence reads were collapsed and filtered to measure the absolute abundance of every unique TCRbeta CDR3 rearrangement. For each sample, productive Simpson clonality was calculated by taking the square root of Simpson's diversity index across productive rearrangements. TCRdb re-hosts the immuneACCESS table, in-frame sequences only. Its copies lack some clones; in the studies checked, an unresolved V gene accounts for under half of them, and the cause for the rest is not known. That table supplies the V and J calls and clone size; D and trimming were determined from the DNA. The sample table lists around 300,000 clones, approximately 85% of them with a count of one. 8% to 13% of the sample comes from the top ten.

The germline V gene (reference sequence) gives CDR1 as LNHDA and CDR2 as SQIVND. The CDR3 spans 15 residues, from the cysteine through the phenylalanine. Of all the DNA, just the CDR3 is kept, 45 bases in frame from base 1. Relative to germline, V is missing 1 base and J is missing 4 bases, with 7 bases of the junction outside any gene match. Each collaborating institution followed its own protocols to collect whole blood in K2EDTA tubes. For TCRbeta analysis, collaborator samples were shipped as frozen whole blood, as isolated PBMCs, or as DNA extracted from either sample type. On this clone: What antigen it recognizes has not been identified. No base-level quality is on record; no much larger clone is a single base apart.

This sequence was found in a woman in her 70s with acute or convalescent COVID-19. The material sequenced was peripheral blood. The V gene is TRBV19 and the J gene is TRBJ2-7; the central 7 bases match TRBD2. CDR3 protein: CASSIVRGESYEQYF. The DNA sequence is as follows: TGTGCCAGTAGTATAGTCCGGGGGGAATCGTACGAGCAGTACTTC.